The 19 T cell receptor beta chains below all came from one sample that was sequenced in a study of cytomegalovirus exposure and HLA in healthy donors. PCR involved 60 Vbeta and 13 Jbeta primers. TCRdb's copy holds only in-frame clones and misses some; the assay was immunoSEQ multiplex PCR. The sample has about 110,000 clones, 82% seen once. The sequenced sample was PBMCs. These TCRs come from a man in his forties or fifties in good health and CMV-seronegative.

The genes are TRBV15 and TRBJ1-4; tentative D call: TRBD1 (5 bases). Trimming took off 6 bases at V and 0 bases at J, with 14 bases between the two ends. In germline, CDR1 is LNHNV, CDR2 YYDKDF (reference sequence). The CDR3 runs to 16 residues. The CDR3 coding sequence is TGTGCCACCAGGGCGGGGCAGGCTACAACTAATGAAAAACTGTTTTTT. Translated: CATRAGQATTNEKLFF.

This chain links TRBV5-4 with TRBJ2-3; the D gene is possibly TRBD1 (6 bases). V shed 4 bases and J shed 2 bases, with 14 bases lying between them. CDR3 length: 15 residues. Per germline, CDR1 SGHNT and CDR2 YYREEE (reference sequence). The chain's CDR3 is CASSPGVGSTDTQYF. CDR3 nucleotide sequence: TGTGCCAGCAGCCCAGGGGTGGGGTCCACAGATACGCAGTATTTT.

CDR3: CASSEVRDRGSGYTF. CDR3 DNA: TGTGCCAGCAGTGAAGTCCGGGACAGGGGTAGTGGCTACACCTTC. V is TRBV2 and J is TRBJ1-2; 10 positions agree with TRBD1. The CDR3 sequence is 15 residues long. Trimming took 1 base from V and 7 from J; bases not matched to a gene: 6. CDR1 is SNHLY, CDR2 FYNNEI, per germline.

Points on this clone: At one end, the junction sequence differs from germline, possibly due to a read error. This CDR3 is also generated by other DNA sequences in the sample. The CDR3 spells CASGLGRVNTEAFF. The CDR3 nucleotides are TGTGCCAGTGGTTTGGGGAGAGTGAACACTGAAGCTTTCTTT. The chain combines TRBV12-5 with TRBJ1-1; D gene unclear. Germline CDR1 reads LGHNT; CDR2 reads FRNRAP. This CDR3 spans 14 amino acids.

The chain has TRBV7-9 and TRBJ2-5; 8 bases fit TRBD2. This CDR3 comprises 15 residues. Germline V gene lookup returns CDR1 SEHNR and CDR2 FQNEAQ (reference sequence). V trimming: 4 bases; J trimming: 7 bases; junction bases outside the gene matches: 11. The CDR3 loop is CASSWASGFQGTQYF. As DNA, the CDR3 is TGTGCCAGCAGCTGGGCTAGCGGGTTCCAGGGGACCCAGTACTTC.

V gene TRBV18 combines with J gene TRBJ2-1; 7 bases fit TRBD1. Unmatched junction bases numbered 5, after V lost 5 bases and J lost 10 bases. This CDR3 comprises 12 residues. Germline values: CDR1 KGHSH, CDR2 LQKENI. Here the CDR3 reads CASSGDRDEQFF. The CDR3 bases are TGTGCCAGCTCAGGTGACAGGGACGAGCAGTTCTTC.

CDR3 nucleotide sequence: TGTGCTAGTGCCCTGCGAGGGTACGAGCAGTACTTC. Its translation: CASALRGYEQYF. This rearrangement joins TRBV12-5 to TRBJ2-7; TRBD2 is a possible D gene (5 bases). This CDR3 is built from 12 residues. V lost 7 bases and J 4 bases, leaving 11 bases between the germline ends. Germline V gene sequence: CDR1 LGHNT, CDR2 FRNRAP.

This clone was counted only a few times. The V call is TRBV7-8, the J call TRBJ1-6; no clear D. This CDR3 has 16 amino acids. Germline CDR1 and CDR2: SGHVS and FQNEAQ. V was trimmed by 7 bases and J by 0 bases, leaving 13 bases between them. The chain's CDR3 is CASKEGYGSYNSPLHF. The CDR3 DNA follows: TGTGCCAGCAAGGAGGGCTACGGCTCCTATAATTCACCCCTCCACTTT.

As for this clone: One junction end disagrees with the germline gene, perhaps due to a read error. The sample contains more than one DNA sequence encoding this CDR3. V usage is TRBV28 and J usage is TRBJ2-6, with TRBD1 matching over 10 bases. The length of the CDR3 is 19 residues. Germline values: CDR1 MDHEN, CDR2 SYDVKM. The CDR3 reads CASSSPGQGWAGGANVLTF. The CDR3, as DNA: TGCGCCAGCAGTTCCCCGGGACAGGGGTGGGCCGGTGGGGCCAACGTCCTGACTTTC.

The chain couples TRBV19 to TRBJ2-2, with a tentative D call TRBD2 (6 bases). Between the trimmed V and J ends, which lost 1 base and 6 bases, there was a span of 6 bases. CDR1 and CDR2 from the germline V gene are LNHDA and SQIVND (reference sequence). There are 13 residues in the CDR3. CDR3 in amino acids: CASSIGGAGELFF. DNA for the CDR3: TGTGCCAGTAGTATAGGCGGGGCCGGGGAGCTGTTTTTT.

This clone was observed a handful of times. The J gene is TRBJ2-7, the V gene TRBV7-2, with D possibly matching TRBD2 (5 bases). This CDR3 is built from 14 residues. Looked up from germline, CDR1 is SGHTA and CDR2 is FQGNSA. The V end lost 5 bases, the J end lost 4 bases, and 15 bases lay between the germline ends. The CDR3 spells CASSLMDLNYEQYF. CDR3 DNA sequence: TGTGCCAGCAGCCTAATGGACTTGAATTACGAGCAGTACTTC.

V usage is TRBV6-5 and J usage is TRBJ2-1, with 7 bases that match TRBD1. V gave up 2 bases and J gave up 7 bases; unmatched junction bases: 5. The CDR3 totals 14 residues. The germline V gene has CDR1 MNHEY and CDR2 SVGAGI. CDR3 sequence reads: CASSYNRGVNEQFF. The DNA of the CDR3 is TGTGCCAGCAGTTACAACAGGGGAGTGAATGAGCAGTTCTTC.

This chain connects TRBV6-1 to TRBJ2-7, with TRBD2 as a possible D gene (6 bases). Germline CDR1 is MNHNS and CDR2 is SASEGT. The CDR3 is 12 residues long. The V gene lost 4 bases and the J gene lost 9 bases, with 13 bases spanning the gap. The DNA of the CDR3 is TGTGCCAGCAGTGTGGAAACCGGGAGGCAGTACTTC. Translated, it gives CASSVETGRQYF.

The chain has TRBV6-1 and TRBJ1-5; the D gene is possibly TRBD1 (5 bases). Germline V gene sequence: CDR1 MNHNS, CDR2 SASEGT. The V end lost 1 base, the J end lost 4 bases, and 11 bases lay between the germline ends. The CDR3 covers 15 residues. This CDR3 reads CASSEGPGGNQPQHF. The CDR3 DNA is TGTGCCAGCAGTGAAGGCCCGGGGGGGAATCAGCCCCAGCATTTT.

This chain connects TRBV11-3 to TRBJ2-1; 9 bases fit TRBD2. Losses at the gene ends were 3 bases for V and 7 bases for J; bases not matched to a gene: 4. This CDR3 contains 14 residues. Germline CDR1 and CDR2: SGHNT and YENEEA. The CDR3 region is CASSLRGGSNEQFF. CDR3 DNA: TGTGCCAGCAGCTTGCGGGGGGGCTCGAATGAGCAGTTCTTC. Supplemented by reference TRBV11-3 and TRBJ2-1, the full variable domain reads EAGVVQSPRYKIIEKKQPVAFWCNPISGHNTLYWYLQNLGQGPELLIRYENEEAVDDSQLPKDRFSAERLKGVDSTLKIQPAELGDSAVYLCASSLRGGSNEQFFGPGTRLTVL.

This clone occurred a few times. This chain links TRBV7-8 with TRBJ1-3, with D perhaps TRBD1 (5 bases). This CDR3 has 18 residues. The V gene lost 5 bases and the J gene lost 4 bases, with 24 bases spanning the gap. From germline, CDR1 is SGHVS and CDR2 FQNEAQ. The CDR3 sequence is CASSPREGPLRRGNTIYF. The CDR3 DNA sequence: TGTGCCAGCAGCCCCCGGGAGGGACCGCTCCGACGGGGAAACACCATATATTTT.

The V gene is TRBV27, the J gene TRBJ2-1; D may be TRBD2 (6 bases). Germline V CDR1 and CDR2: MNHEY, SMNVEV (reference sequence). The CDR3 has 14 amino acids. V was shortened by 5 bases and J by 7 bases, with 15 bases between the two germline ends. The CDR3 spells CASSLLGEVNEQFF. The DNA of the CDR3 is TGTGCCAGCAGTCTTCTTGGGGAGGTGAATGAGCAGTTCTTC.

The J gene is TRBJ2-3, the V gene TRBV5-1; 10 bases fit TRBD1. The V gene's germline CDR1 is SGHRS and CDR2 YFSETQ. V shed 4 bases and J 5 bases; nucleotides not matched to a gene: 10. The CDR3 has 16 residues. CDR3 sequence reads: CASSRSGTGVKDTQYF. The CDR3, as DNA: TGCGCCAGCAGCCGATCCGGGACAGGGGTTAAAGATACGCAGTATTTT.

The chain joins TRBV7-9 to TRBJ1-2; 7 bases are a match to TRBD1. The CDR3 contains 13 residues. With 5 bases clipped from V and 2 bases from J, the junction kept 2 bases outside the gene matches. CDR1 SEHNR and CDR2 FQNEAQ come from the germline V gene (reference sequence). CDR3 protein: CASSTGQNYGYTF. The DNA of the CDR3 is TGTGCCAGCAGCACGGGACAGAACTATGGCTACACCTTC.